This T cell receptor beta chain stems from a study of glioma-infiltrating T cells after dendritic cell vaccination. Background on the study: Patients received three intradermal dendritic cell vaccine injections at biweekly intervals.

Germline loops: CDR1 SNHLY, CDR2 FYNNEI. J lost 6 bases, V lost 5 bases, and 10 bases had no gene match. The CDR3 is 17 residues long. Amplification used 60 V beta primers and 13 J beta primers. The data were produced by immunoSEQ multiplex PCR, yet TCRdb's version contains in-frame clones alone and is incomplete. The table lists approximately 50,000 clones, about 89% of them singletons. Time point described: after dendritic cell vaccination, including at tumor progression/relapse. The receptor comes from a human donor with glioblastoma. The rearrangement joins TRBV2 to TRBJ2-3, with TRBD2 matching 14 bases. The source material was blood, sampled after dendritic cell vaccination. The CDR3 DNA reads as TGTGCCAGCAGTACCTCCCTTGGGACTAGCGGGAGTGATACGCAGTATTTT. Its translation: CASSTSLGTSGSDTQYF.